The rows below give T cell receptor beta chains drawn from one sample of a study of blood T cells in healthy people across ages. TCRdb re-called the 5' RACE reads with MiXCR, one entry per CDR3 protein. Of around 990,000 distinct CDR3 sequences in the sample, around 27% were seen once. The sample was also linked to a second study, of T cells of mothers and their children.

The material sequenced was blood. These receptors were collected from a girl aged 2-10 years in good health. The CDR3 runs from the conserved cysteine through the conserved F or W. D genes are given only for firm matches. Clone size is not always given. Where it is, it says once, few, many or a class for expanded clones.

v_call: TRBV24-1
j_call: TRBJ2-3
clone_size: -
d_call: -
cdr3_nt: TGTGCCACCAGTGATTGGGTTAGCGGTAGCACAGATACGCAGTATTTT
cdr3_aa: CATSDWVSGSTDTQYF

v_call: TRBV5-1
j_call: TRBJ2-1
clone_size: few
d_call: TRBD2
cdr3_nt: TGCGCCAGCAGCCTAAATCCTAGCGGGAGGACGGATGAGCAGTTCTTC
cdr3_aa: CASSLNPSGRTDEQFF

v_call: TRBV27
j_call: TRBJ1-2
clone_size: -
d_call: -
cdr3_nt: TGTGCCAGCAGCATACGGGGGTTTCATGGCTACACCTTC
cdr3_aa: CASSIRGFHGYTF

v_call: TRBV10-3
j_call: TRBJ1-2
clone_size: -
d_call: -
cdr3_nt: TGTGCCATCAGCCCAGATAGCTATGGCTACACCTTC
cdr3_aa: CAISPDSYGYTF

v_call: TRBV20-1
j_call: TRBJ2-1
clone_size: few
d_call: -
cdr3_nt: TGCAGTGCTAGTGAGAAGGGACACCAAGGCGATGAGCAGTTCTTC
cdr3_aa: CSASEKGHQGDEQFF

v_call: TRBV28
j_call: TRBJ2-7
clone_size: few
d_call: -
cdr3_nt: TGTGCCAGCAGTTCGGTTCGATGGGATAGGTTCTCCTACGAGCAGTACTTC
cdr3_aa: CASSSVRWDRFSYEQYF

v_call: TRBV4-3
j_call: TRBJ2-7
clone_size: many
d_call: -
cdr3_nt: TGCGCCAGCAGCTCCCTGACAGGTCGGTACGAGCAGTACTTC
cdr3_aa: CASSSLTGRYEQYF

v_call: TRBV12-3/TRBV12-4
j_call: TRBJ2-7
clone_size: few
d_call: -
cdr3_nt: TGTGCCAGCAGCGCGAACGGGGGTTGGTACGAGCAGTACTTC
cdr3_aa: CASSANGGWYEQYF

v_call: TRBV7-3
j_call: TRBJ1-5
clone_size: -
d_call: -
cdr3_nt: TGTGCCAGCAGCTTAGGGGTTGTAATGGAAAGTCAGCCCCAGCATTTT
cdr3_aa: CASSLGVVMESQPQHF

v_call: TRBV6-1
j_call: TRBJ1-3
clone_size: -
d_call: -
cdr3_nt: TGTGCCAGCGGTCCCCTCACGTCCGACCTTGGAGGAAACACCATATATTTT
cdr3_aa: CASGPLTSDLGGNTIYF

v_call: TRBV10-3
j_call: TRBJ1-5
clone_size: -
d_call: -
cdr3_nt: TGTGCCATCAGTAATGACAGAATCAATCAGCCCCAGCATTTT
cdr3_aa: CAISNDRINQPQHF

v_call: TRBV5-1
j_call: TRBJ1-4
clone_size: -
d_call: -
cdr3_nt: TGCGCCAGCAGCTCGGTATCGGAGGGCCGGAATGAAAAACTGTTTTTT
cdr3_aa: CASSSVSEGRNEKLFF

v_call: TRBV28
j_call: TRBJ2-5
clone_size: few
d_call: -
cdr3_nt: TGTGCCAGCGGCGACTTGGCCCCCAAGGGGACCCAGTACTTC
cdr3_aa: CASGDLAPKGTQYF

v_call: TRBV7-6
j_call: TRBJ2-1
clone_size: -
d_call: TRBD1
cdr3_nt: TGTGCCAGCAGTCAAGGTTCCGGACAGGGTGAGCAGTTCTTC
cdr3_aa: CASSQGSGQGEQFF

v_call: TRBV29-1
j_call: TRBJ2-2
clone_size: -
d_call: -
cdr3_nt: TGCAGTCACCCGGCGGGTGGGGAGCTGTTTTTT
cdr3_aa: CSHPAGGELFF

v_call: TRBV7-2
j_call: TRBJ1-1
clone_size: few
d_call: -
cdr3_nt: TGTGCCAGCGGCTTAGCCCGGGGCGAGACTGAAGCTTTCTTT
cdr3_aa: CASGLARGETEAFF

v_call: TRBV7-8
j_call: TRBJ2-3
clone_size: few
d_call: TRBD2
cdr3_nt: TGTGCCAGCAGCGGGGGACTAGCGCCTAGCACAGATACGCAGTATTTT
cdr3_aa: CASSGGLAPSTDTQYF

v_call: TRBV29-1
j_call: TRBJ2-7
clone_size: few
d_call: -
cdr3_nt: TGCAGCGTCACTTGGGACAACGAGCAGTACTTC
cdr3_aa: CSVTWDNEQYF

v_call: TRBV29-1
j_call: TRBJ2-7
clone_size: few
d_call: TRBD2
cdr3_nt: TGCAGCGTTGAAGAAGCGGGAGGATATACCTACGAGCAGTACTTC
cdr3_aa: CSVEEAGGYTYEQYF

v_call: TRBV4-3
j_call: TRBJ1-1
clone_size: few
d_call: -
cdr3_nt: TGCGCCAGCACCCTACAAACGGGGGAATTAGCTGAAGCTTTCTTT
cdr3_aa: CASTLQTGELAEAFF

v_call: TRBV29-1
j_call: TRBJ2-5
clone_size: few
d_call: -
cdr3_nt: TGCAGCGTTGAAGATTACGGTTTCGCGACAGCCCAAGAGACCCAGTACTTC
cdr3_aa: CSVEDYGFATAQETQYF

v_call: TRBV6-5
j_call: TRBJ2-1
clone_size: -
d_call: TRBD1
cdr3_nt: TGTGCCAGCAGTTCGAGAGACAGGGTCAGTGAGCAGTTCTTC
cdr3_aa: CASSSRDRVSEQFF

v_call: TRBV4-2
j_call: TRBJ2-7
clone_size: -
d_call: TRBD2
cdr3_nt: TGTGCCAGCAGCCAATTAACTAGCGACTTCTCCTACGAGCAGTACTTC
cdr3_aa: CASSQLTSDFSYEQYF

v_call: TRBV7-6
j_call: TRBJ1-6
clone_size: -
d_call: TRBD1
cdr3_nt: TGTGCCAGCAGTCTTCGCGCCGGGACAGGAGCCATATCCCTCCACTTT
cdr3_aa: CASSLRAGTGAISLHF

v_call: TRBV13
j_call: TRBJ2-7
clone_size: -
d_call: TRBD2
cdr3_nt: TGTGCCAGCAGCTCCCGGGAGGCGGCCTACGAGCAGTACTTC
cdr3_aa: CASSSREAAYEQYF

v_call: TRBV24-1
j_call: TRBJ1-5
clone_size: few
d_call: -
cdr3_nt: TGTGCCACCAGTGAACTGAATACGACGGGACAGCCCCAGCATTTT
cdr3_aa: CATSELNTTGQPQHF

v_call: TRBV12-5
j_call: TRBJ1-1
clone_size: -
d_call: -
cdr3_nt: TGTGCTAGTGGTTTTCAGAACACTGAAGCTTTCTTT
cdr3_aa: CASGFQNTEAFF

v_call: TRBV2
j_call: TRBJ2-1
clone_size: -
d_call: -
cdr3_nt: TGTGCCAGCTGGGGCGGTCGGAACAATGAGCAGTTCTTC
cdr3_aa: CASWGGRNNEQFF

v_call: TRBV12-3/TRBV12-4
j_call: TRBJ1-2
clone_size: few
d_call: -
cdr3_nt: TGTGCCAGCAGTCTACAAATCTCCTATGGCTACACCTTC
cdr3_aa: CASSLQISYGYTF

v_call: TRBV9
j_call: TRBJ2-7
clone_size: -
d_call: -
cdr3_nt: TGTGCCAGCAGCCCCGAGGGTGGGGGCGGCTACGAGCAGTACTTC
cdr3_aa: CASSPEGGGGYEQYF

v_call: TRBV12-3/TRBV12-4
j_call: TRBJ2-6
clone_size: few
d_call: -
cdr3_nt: TGTGCCAGCAGTTTCAGCCCGATAAGCTCTGGGGCCAACGTCCTGACTTTC
cdr3_aa: CASSFSPISSGANVLTF

v_call: TRBV5-4
j_call: TRBJ2-5
clone_size: -
d_call: -
cdr3_nt: TGTGCCAGCAGCCGATTGGATGAGCGGTTCTTC
cdr3_aa: CASSRLDERFF

v_call: TRBV7-9
j_call: TRBJ1-3
clone_size: -
d_call: -
cdr3_nt: TGTGCCAGCAGCCCCCCAAGACGAACGGGAAACACCATATATTTT
cdr3_aa: CASSPPRRTGNTIYF

v_call: TRBV28
j_call: TRBJ2-5
clone_size: -
d_call: -
cdr3_nt: TGTGCCACTCAAATCCAAGAGACCCAGTACTTC
cdr3_aa: CATQIQETQYF

v_call: TRBV9
j_call: TRBJ1-1
clone_size: -
d_call: -
cdr3_nt: TGTGCCAGCAGCCCCCGCAGTGGTTGGGGAGTCACTGAAGCTTTCTTT
cdr3_aa: CASSPRSGWGVTEAFF

v_call: TRBV12-3/TRBV12-4
j_call: TRBJ1-1
clone_size: many
d_call: -
cdr3_nt: TGTGCCAGCAGTTTAGGGAGAACGGAAGCTTTCTTT
cdr3_aa: CASSLGRTEAFF

v_call: TRBV14
j_call: TRBJ1-1
clone_size: few
d_call: -
cdr3_nt: TGTGCCAGCAGCCAAGATTACGGGGATGAAGCTTTCTTT
cdr3_aa: CASSQDYGDEAFF

v_call: TRBV20-1
j_call: TRBJ1-4
clone_size: -
d_call: -
cdr3_nt: TGCAGTGCTAGAGGGGACGCAACTAATGAAAAACTGTTTTTT
cdr3_aa: CSARGDATNEKLFF

v_call: TRBV19
j_call: TRBJ1-1
clone_size: -
d_call: -
cdr3_nt: TGTGCCATTTCTCAGGGTTTCGGGGCGGGCACTGAAGCTTTCTTT
cdr3_aa: CAISQGFGAGTEAFF

v_call: TRBV20-1
j_call: TRBJ1-1
clone_size: once
d_call: -
cdr3_nt: TGCAGTGCTCCTTCCAGAACTGAAGCTTTCTTT
cdr3_aa: CSAPSRTEAFF